This T cell receptor (beta chain) stems from a study of breast tumors, draining lymph nodes, adjacent tissues. TCRdb fed the multiplex PCR reads into MiXCR, producing one record per CDR3 protein. The sample records roughly 120,000 distinct CDR3 sequences, 20% being singletons. This clonotype was observed at least ten times. Germline V gives CDR1 DFQATT, CDR2 SNEGSKA (reference sequence). This CDR3 region has 13 residues. V lost 1 base and J lost 2, with 9 bases in between. Axillary draining lymph nodes of breast cancer patients supplied the node samples. The rearrangement joins TRBV20-1 to TRBJ2-7; D uncertain. The clonotype comes from a female donor with breast cancer. Some clones in this sample may be carry-over from other donors' samples. Material: axillary lymph node tissue. DNA of the CDR3: TGCAGTGCTAGAGGAACTTTTCCCTACGAGCAGTACTTC. Amino acids: CSARGTFPYEQYF.